This T cell receptor beta chain originates from a study of T cell responses to AZD1222 COVID-19 vaccine. The V gene lost 11 bases and the J gene lost 1 base, with 14 bases spanning the gap. Germline values: CDR1 SNHLY, CDR2 FYNNEI. The CDR3 consists of 13 residues. Using immunoSEQ multiplex PCR, the repertoire was profiled, and TCRdb retains in-frame clones only, with some absent. The table includes around 130,000 clones, around 94% detected once. The sequences come from peripheral blood, collected on day 0 of AZD1222 vaccination. This TCR was recovered from an adult in good health. The rearrangement joins TRBV2 to TRBJ1-2; D is perhaps TRBD1 (6 bases). The CDR3 nucleotides are TGTGCCGACTCCAGGGGCGATAACTATGGCTACACCTTC. Translating gives CADSRGDNYGYTF. Together with reference TRBV2 and TRBJ1-2, the CDR3 gives the full variable domain: EPEVTQTPSHQVTQMGQEVILRCVPISNHLYFYWYRQILGQKVEFLVSFYNNEISEKSEIFDDQFSVERPDGSNFTLKIRSTKLEDSAMYFCADSRGDNYGYTFGSGTRLTVV.